A selection of T cell receptor beta chains follows, all from one sample in a study of shared clonotypes between healthy human individuals. The method was immunoSEQ multiplex PCR; TCRdb's version includes in-frame clones alone and lacks a portion of them. This table has 2 million to 2.5 million clones, approximately 95% appearing once. Sequencing used naive CD4+ T cells from PBMCs. The receptors shown here come from a man aged 18 to 29 in good health. Some clones in this sample may be carry-over from other donors' samples. The CDR3 runs from the conserved cysteine through the conserved F or W. The order of the fields is V gene, clone size, J gene, D gene, CDR3 protein, CDR3 DNA. D genes are given only for firm matches. Clone size appears in some rows only: once, few, many, or a class for an expanded clone.

TRBV6-5,.,TRBJ2-3,TRBD1,CATSGGTGVADTQYF,TGTGCCACCTCGGGGGGGACAGGGGTTGCAGATACGCAGTATTTT
TRBV4-2,once,TRBJ2-7,TRBD2,CASSQDLTSGTLEQYF,TGTGCCAGCAGCCAAGATCTTACTAGCGGGACTCTCGAGCAGTACTTC
TRBV23-1,.,TRBJ2-7,TRBD2,CASISGRGYEQYF,TGCGCCAGCATTTCCGGGAGGGGCTACGAGCAGTACTTC
TRBV18,.,TRBJ2-1,.,CASSPSVTAYNEQFF,TGTGCCAGCTCACCCTCCGTGACAGCCTACAATGAGCAGTTCTTC
TRBV7-2,.,TRBJ1-1,.,CASSWEGDTEAFF,TGTGCCAGCAGCTGGGAAGGGGACACTGAAGCTTTCTTT
TRBV18,.,TRBJ2-1,.,CASTVSSYNEQFF,TGTGCCAGCACGGTTAGCTCCTACAATGAGCAGTTCTTC
TRBV30,few,TRBJ1-5,.,CAWGGGNSQPQHF,TGTGCCTGGGGCGGGGGAAATAGTCAGCCCCAGCATTTT
TRBV6-5,once,TRBJ2-3,.,CASSSGRYTDTQYF,TGTGCCAGCAGTTCTGGGCGGTACACAGATACGCAGTATTTT
TRBV28,.,TRBJ2-1,.,CASLTGTNFNEQFF,TGTGCCAGCCTGACTGGTACGAATTTCAATGAGCAGTTCTTC
TRBV10-3,.,TRBJ2-1,.,CAISEGRGRSSYNEQFF,TGTGCCATCAGTGAGGGGAGGGGGCGGTCCTCCTACAATGAGCAGTTCTTC
TRBV30,.,TRBJ1-1,.,CAWSEEGIFF,TGTGCCTGGAGCGAGGAAGGAATATTCTTT
TRBV11-2,once,TRBJ2-4,.,CASSLVPLLATKNIQYF,TGTGCCAGCAGCTTAGTTCCCCTCCTAGCTACCAAAAACATTCAGTACTTC
TRBV9,once,TRBJ1-1,TRBD1,CASSATSQGATEAFF,TGTGCCAGCAGCGCCACGTCCCAGGGGGCCACTGAAGCTTTCTTT
TRBV29-1,.,TRBJ2-6,.,CSVEDSGANVLTF,TGCAGCGTTGAGGACTCTGGGGCCAACGTCCTGACTTTC
TRBV18,.,TRBJ2-3,.,CASSPTGGTDTQYF,TGTGCCAGCTCACCAACGGGGGGCACAGATACGCAGTATTTT
TRBV5-1,.,TRBJ1-1,.,CASSLGFGRNTEAFF,TGCGCCAGCAGCTTGGGTTTCGGCAGGAACACTGAAGCTTTCTTT
TRBV28,once,TRBJ2-5,.,CASGPSSPFQYF,TGTGCCAGCGGCCCTTCTTCGCCGTTCCAGTACTTC
TRBV18,.,TRBJ2-7,.,CASSLDSYEQYF,TGTGCCAGCTCACTGGACTCCTACGAGCAGTACTTC
TRBV11-3,.,TRBJ2-5,.,CASSYPTQETQYF,TGTGCCAGCAGCTACCCGACACAAGAGACCCAGTACTTC
TRBV28,.,TRBJ1-1,TRBD1,CASSRGTVGGTEAFF,TGTGCCAGCAGCCGCGGGACAGTCGGGGGCACTGAAGCTTTCTTT
TRBV5-1,.,TRBJ2-5,TRBD2,CASSLDGGETQYF,TGCGCCAGCAGCTTGGACGGGGGGGAGACCCAGTACTTC
TRBV10-2,.,TRBJ2-1,TRBD2,CASRGLAGLNEQFF,TGCGCCAGCAGGGGACTAGCGGGACTCAATGAGCAGTTCTTC
TRBV27,once,TRBJ2-1,TRBD2,CASSFAGGSSYNEQFF,TGTGCCAGCAGTTTCGCGGGAGGGAGCTCCTACAATGAGCAGTTCTTC
TRBV5-4,.,TRBJ2-1,TRBD2,CASSSPSGVDNEQFF,TGTGCCAGCAGCAGCCCTAGCGGGGTAGACAATGAGCAGTTCTTC
TRBV27,.,TRBJ2-1,TRBD1,CASTFLRQGALQKPNEQFF,TGTGCCAGCACCTTTTTGCGGCAGGGGGCGCTTCAAAAACCCAATGAGCAGTTCTTC
TRBV5-1,.,TRBJ2-3,TRBD2,CASSTGTRTTDTQYF,TGCGCCAGCAGCACGGGGACTAGGACCACAGATACGCAGTATTTT
TRBV7-9,.,TRBJ2-5,.,CASSLRLRGQETQYF,TGTGCCAGCAGCTTAAGGCTGAGGGGGCAAGAGACCCAGTACTTC
TRBV15,.,TRBJ2-5,TRBD1,CATQGASQETQYF,TGTGCCACCCAGGGGGCGTCCCAAGAGACCCAGTACTTC
TRBV2,.,TRBJ1-1,TRBD1,CASSASDRGTEAFF,TGTGCCAGCAGTGCCTCGGACAGGGGCACTGAAGCTTTCTTT
TRBV7-3,.,TRBJ2-2,.,CASSLRQHTGELFF,TGTGCCAGCAGCTTAAGACAGCACACCGGGGAGCTGTTTTTT
TRBV18,once,TRBJ2-3,.,CASSLTGLDTDTQYF,TGTGCCAGCTCACTAACGGGACTGGACACAGATACGCAGTATTTT
TRBV11-2,.,TRBJ1-1,TRBD1,CASSNTRDRGMNTEAFF,TGTGCCAGCAGCAATACGCGGGACAGGGGGATGAACACTGAAGCTTTCTTT
TRBV19,.,TRBJ2-5,.,CASSTGALATQYF,TGTGCCAGTAGTACCGGGGCTCTGGCGACCCAGTACTTC
TRBV4-1,.,TRBJ2-1,.,CASSQDYRNRGRDEQFF,TGCGCCAGCAGCCAAGATTATAGGAACAGGGGGAGGGATGAGCAGTTCTTC
TRBV29-1,.,TRBJ2-1,.,CSVYEPDEQFF,TGCAGCGTCTACGAACCCGATGAGCAGTTCTTC
TRBV9,once,TRBJ2-7,.,CASSVRLGSSYEQYF,TGTGCCAGCAGCGTTAGGTTAGGCAGCTCCTACGAGCAGTACTTC
TRBV5-1,once,TRBJ2-3,.,CASGLEFSDTQYF,TGCGCCAGCGGGCTAGAATTTTCAGATACGCAGTATTTT
TRBV10-3,.,TRBJ1-4,.,CAISPQGRGTNEKLFF,TGTGCCATCAGTCCACAGGGAAGGGGGACTAATGAAAAACTGTTTTTT
TRBV7-9,.,TRBJ2-1,TRBD2,CASSFLAGRTYNEQFF,TGTGCCAGCAGCTTTCTAGCGGGAAGAACCTACAATGAGCAGTTCTTC
TRBV5-5,.,TRBJ1-2,.,CASSLRAGTNYGYTF,TGTGCCAGCAGCTTGAGAGCCGGGACAAACTATGGCTACACCTTC
TRBV28,.,TRBJ2-1,TRBD1,CASSFQQGAAYNEQFF,TGTGCCAGCAGTTTCCAACAGGGGGCGGCCTACAATGAGCAGTTCTTC
TRBV10-1,.,TRBJ2-3,TRBD2,CASSPSGRRRDTQYF,TGCGCCAGCAGTCCCAGCGGGAGGAGGCGAGATACGCAGTATTTT